This T cell receptor (beta chain) was obtained from a study of cytomegalovirus exposure and HLA in healthy donors. Whole-study findings and limits: Per published reports, the classifier diagnosed cytomegalovirus status with high specificity and sensitivity. The authors listed 164 TCR beta chains as cytomegalovirus-associated.

To note about this clone: Its antigen remains unknown.

From germline, CDR1 is MNHEY and CDR2 SMNVEV (reference sequence). V dropped 2 bases and J dropped 5; count of bases not matched to a gene: 7. The CDR3 is 15 amino acids. The study ran its PCR with 60 Vbeta and 13 Jbeta primers. Sequencing used immunoSEQ multiplex PCR; TCRdb keeps in-frame clones, though not all of them. The sample gives about 120,000 clones, around 69% of which show up once; about 16% is in the top ten. This receptor was obtained from a man in his forties or fifties in good health and CMV-seropositive. The chain couples TRBV27 to TRBJ2-7, with 9 bases aligning to TRBD1. The sample taken for sequencing was PBMCs. The CDR3 DNA sequence: TGTGCCAGCAGTTTAGTCTGGACAGGGGAGGACGAGCAGTACTTC. Amino acids: CASSLVWTGEDEQYF.